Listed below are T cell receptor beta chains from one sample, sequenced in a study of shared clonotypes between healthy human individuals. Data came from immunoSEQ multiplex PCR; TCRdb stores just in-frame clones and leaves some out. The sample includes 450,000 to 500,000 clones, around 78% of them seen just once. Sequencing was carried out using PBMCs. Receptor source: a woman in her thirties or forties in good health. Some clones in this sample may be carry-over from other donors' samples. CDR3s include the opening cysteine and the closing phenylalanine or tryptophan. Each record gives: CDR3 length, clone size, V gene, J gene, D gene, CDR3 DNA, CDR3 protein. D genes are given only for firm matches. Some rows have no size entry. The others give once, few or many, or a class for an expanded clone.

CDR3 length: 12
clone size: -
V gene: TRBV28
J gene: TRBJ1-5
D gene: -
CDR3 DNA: TGTGCCAGCAGTTTAACGGATCAGCCCCAGCATTTT
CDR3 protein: CASSLTDQPQHF

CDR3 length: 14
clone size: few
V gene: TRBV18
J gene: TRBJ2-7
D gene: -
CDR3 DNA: TGTGCCAGCTCACCAACCAGGGAGGCCTACGAGCAGTACTTC
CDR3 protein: CASSPTREAYEQYF

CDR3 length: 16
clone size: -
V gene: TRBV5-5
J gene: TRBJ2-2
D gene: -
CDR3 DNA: TGTGCCAGCAGCGAACTCCCCGGGGGCTACACCGGGGAGCTGTTTTTT
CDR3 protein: CASSELPGGYTGELFF

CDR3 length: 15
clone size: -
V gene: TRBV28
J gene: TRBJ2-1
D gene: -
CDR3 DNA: TGTGCCAGCATGTCGAGCGGGGCAGGGGGGTATGAGCAGTTCTTC
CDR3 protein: CASMSSGAGGYEQFF

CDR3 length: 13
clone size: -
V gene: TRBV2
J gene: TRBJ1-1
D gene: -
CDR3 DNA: TGTGCCAGCAGTGGACAGTTAAACACTGAAGCTTTCTTT
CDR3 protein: CASSGQLNTEAFF

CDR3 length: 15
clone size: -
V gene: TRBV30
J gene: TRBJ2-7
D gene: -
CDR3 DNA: TGTGCCTGGAGTCGTATAGCGGTCCTCTCCTACGAGCAGTACTTC
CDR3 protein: CAWSRIAVLSYEQYF

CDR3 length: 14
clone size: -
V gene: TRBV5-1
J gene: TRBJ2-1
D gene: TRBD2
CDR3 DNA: TGCGCCAGCACTAGCGGGAATTCCTACAATGAGCAGTTCTTC
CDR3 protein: CASTSGNSYNEQFF

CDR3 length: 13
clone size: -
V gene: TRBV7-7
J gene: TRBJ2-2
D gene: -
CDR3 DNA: TGTGCCAGCAGCTTAGGGGGCTCCGGGGAGCTGTTTTTT
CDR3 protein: CASSLGGSGELFF

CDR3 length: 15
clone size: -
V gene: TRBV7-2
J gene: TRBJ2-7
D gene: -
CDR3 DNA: TGTGCCAGCAGCCGTGGGGACCCGGGGGACTACGAGCAGTACTTC
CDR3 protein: CASSRGDPGDYEQYF

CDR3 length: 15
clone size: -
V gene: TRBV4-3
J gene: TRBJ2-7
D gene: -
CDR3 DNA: TGCGCCAGCAGCCCGCACCGGCTAGCAAGGACCGAGCAGTACTTC
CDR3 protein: CASSPHRLARTEQYF

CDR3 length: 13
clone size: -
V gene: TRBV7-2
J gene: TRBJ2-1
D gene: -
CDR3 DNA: TGTGCCAGCAGCTTAACTAGCTACGGTGAGCAGTTCTTC
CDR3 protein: CASSLTSYGEQFF

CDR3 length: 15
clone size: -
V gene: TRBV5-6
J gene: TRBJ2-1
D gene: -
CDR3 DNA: TGTGCCAGCAGCTCAGGGGCTAGCGGTGCGGATGAGCAGTTCTTC
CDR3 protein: CASSSGASGADEQFF

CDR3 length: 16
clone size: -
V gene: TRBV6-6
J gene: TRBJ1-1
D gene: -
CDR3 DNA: TGTGCCAGCAGTTACTCGCTACAGGGAGGGAACACTGAAGCTTTCTTT
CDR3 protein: CASSYSLQGGNTEAFF

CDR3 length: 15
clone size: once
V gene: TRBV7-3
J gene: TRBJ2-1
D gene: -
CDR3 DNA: TGTGCCAGCAGCTTAACTGCAAGCTCCTACAATGAGCAGTTCTTC
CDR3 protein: CASSLTASSYNEQFF

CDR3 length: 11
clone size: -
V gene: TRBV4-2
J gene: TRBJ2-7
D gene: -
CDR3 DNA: TGTGCCAGCAGCCACTATGACGAGCAGTACTTC
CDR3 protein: CASSHYDEQYF

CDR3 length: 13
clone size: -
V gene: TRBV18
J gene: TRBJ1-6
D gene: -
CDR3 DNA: TGTGCCAGCTCACCAAGGGATAATTCACCCCTCCACTTT
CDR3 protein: CASSPRDNSPLHF

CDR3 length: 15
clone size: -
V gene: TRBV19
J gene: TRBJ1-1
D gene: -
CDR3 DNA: TGTGCCAGTACCCCACATCGGGGGCCTGGCACTGAAGCTTTCTTT
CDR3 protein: CASTPHRGPGTEAFF

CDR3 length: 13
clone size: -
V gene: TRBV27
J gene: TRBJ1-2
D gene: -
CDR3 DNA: TGTGCCAGCAGTTTTAGGGCGGGCTATGGCTACACCTTC
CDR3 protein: CASSFRAGYGYTF

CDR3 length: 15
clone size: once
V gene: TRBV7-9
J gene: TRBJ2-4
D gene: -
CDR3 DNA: TGTGCCAGCAGCTTAGGACAGCCCCGCCAAAACATTCAGTACTTC
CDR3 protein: CASSLGQPRQNIQYF

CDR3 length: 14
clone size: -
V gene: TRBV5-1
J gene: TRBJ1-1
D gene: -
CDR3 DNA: TGCGCCAGCAGCTTGTACGGGGGCTCCACTGAAGCTTTCTTT
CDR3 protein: CASSLYGGSTEAFF

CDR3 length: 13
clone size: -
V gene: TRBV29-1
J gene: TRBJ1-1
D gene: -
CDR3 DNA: TGCAGCGTTGCCGAGACAGCTAAAACCGAAGCTTTCTTT
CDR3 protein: CSVAETAKTEAFF

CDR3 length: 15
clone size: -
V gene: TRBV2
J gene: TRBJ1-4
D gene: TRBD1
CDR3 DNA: TGTGCCAGCAGTGACTCGACAGGGGGAAATGAAAAACTGTTTTTT
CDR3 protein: CASSDSTGGNEKLFF

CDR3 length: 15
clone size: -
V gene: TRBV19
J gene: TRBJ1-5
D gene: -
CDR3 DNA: TGTGCCAGTAGTATTTGGCGGGCTAGCAATCAGCCCCAGCATTTT
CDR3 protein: CASSIWRASNQPQHF

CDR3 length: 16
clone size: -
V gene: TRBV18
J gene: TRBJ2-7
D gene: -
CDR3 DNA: TGTGCCAGCTCACCCCCGGGATCGCAGGGGGGTTACGAGCAGTACTTC
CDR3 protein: CASSPPGSQGGYEQYF

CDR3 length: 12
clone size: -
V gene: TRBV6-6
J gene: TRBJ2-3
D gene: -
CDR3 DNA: TGTGCCAGCAAGAGAAGGGGGGATACGCAGTATTTT
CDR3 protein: CASKRRGDTQYF

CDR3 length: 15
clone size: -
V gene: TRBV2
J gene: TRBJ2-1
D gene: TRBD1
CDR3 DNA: TGTGCCAGCAGGGGGGACAGAAACTCCTACAATGAGCAGTTCTTC
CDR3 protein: CASRGDRNSYNEQFF

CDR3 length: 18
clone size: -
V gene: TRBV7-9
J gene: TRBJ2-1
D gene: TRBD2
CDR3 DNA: TGTGCCAGCAGCTTAGCAATGGGGACTAGCGCCCAGCACAATGAGCAGTTCTTC
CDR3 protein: CASSLAMGTSAQHNEQFF

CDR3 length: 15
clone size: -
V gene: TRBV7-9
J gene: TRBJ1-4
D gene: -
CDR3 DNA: TGTGCCAGCAGCTCCTTTGTTATCGGAAGAGAAAAACTGTTTTTT
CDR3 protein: CASSSFVIGREKLFF

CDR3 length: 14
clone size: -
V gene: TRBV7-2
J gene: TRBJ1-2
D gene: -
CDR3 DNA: TGTGCCAGCAGCTTTATAAGGGGGGACTATGGCTACACCTTC
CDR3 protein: CASSFIRGDYGYTF

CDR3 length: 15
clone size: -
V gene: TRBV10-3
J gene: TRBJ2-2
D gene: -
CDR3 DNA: TGTGCCATCAGTGAGCGCGACAGAGGCACCGGGGAGCTGTTTTTT
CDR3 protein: CAISERDRGTGELFF

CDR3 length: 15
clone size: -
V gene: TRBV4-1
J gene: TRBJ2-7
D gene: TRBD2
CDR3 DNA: TGCGCCAGCAGCCATTCCGGACTAGCGGGAGACGAGCAGTACTTC
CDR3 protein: CASSHSGLAGDEQYF

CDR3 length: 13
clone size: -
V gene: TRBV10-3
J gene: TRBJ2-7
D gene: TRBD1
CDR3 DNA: TGTGCCAGCCGGGACAGAACCTCCTACGAGCAGTACTTC
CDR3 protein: CASRDRTSYEQYF